This T cell receptor (beta chain) was identified during a study of shared clonotypes between healthy human individuals. CDR3 size: 14 residues. CDR1 SQVTM and CDR2 ANQGSEA come from the germline V gene. Trimming at V came to 6 bases and at J to 3 bases, leaving 3 bases not matched to a gene. Genomic DNA of each subset was evenly split across several immunoSEQ plates. The data were produced by immunoSEQ multiplex PCR, yet TCRdb's version contains in-frame clones alone and is incomplete. Found here are hundreds of thousands of clones, around 77% of them singletons; the top ten hold more than 10%. The chain combines TRBV29-1 with TRBJ2-7, with 15 bases lining up with TRBD2. Material for sequencing was PBMCs. This TCR was sampled from a woman aged 35 to 49 in good health. Some clones in this sample may be carry-over from other donors' samples. The CDR3 DNA sequence: TGCAGCGTCAAGGGACTAGCGGGAGGCTACGAGCAGTACTTC. It encodes CSVKGLAGGYEQYF.